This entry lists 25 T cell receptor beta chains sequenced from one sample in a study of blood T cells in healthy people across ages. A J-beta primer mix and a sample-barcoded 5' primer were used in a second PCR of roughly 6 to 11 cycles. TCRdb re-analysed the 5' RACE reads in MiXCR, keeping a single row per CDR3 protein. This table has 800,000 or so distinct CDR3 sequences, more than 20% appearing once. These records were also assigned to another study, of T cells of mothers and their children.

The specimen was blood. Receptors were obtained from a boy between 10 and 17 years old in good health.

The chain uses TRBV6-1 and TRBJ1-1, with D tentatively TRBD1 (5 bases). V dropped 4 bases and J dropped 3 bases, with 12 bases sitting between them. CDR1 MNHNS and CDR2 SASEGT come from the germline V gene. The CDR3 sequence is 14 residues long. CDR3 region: CASSANLGDTEAFF. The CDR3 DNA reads TGTGCCAGCAGTGCTAATCTAGGGGACACTGAAGCTTTCTTT.

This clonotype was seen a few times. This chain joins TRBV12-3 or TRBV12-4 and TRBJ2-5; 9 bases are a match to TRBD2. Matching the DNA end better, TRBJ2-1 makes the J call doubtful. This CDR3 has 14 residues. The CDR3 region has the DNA TGTGCCAGCAGTCTAAGGACTAGCGACAATGAGCAGTTCTTC. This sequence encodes CASSLRTSDNEQFF.

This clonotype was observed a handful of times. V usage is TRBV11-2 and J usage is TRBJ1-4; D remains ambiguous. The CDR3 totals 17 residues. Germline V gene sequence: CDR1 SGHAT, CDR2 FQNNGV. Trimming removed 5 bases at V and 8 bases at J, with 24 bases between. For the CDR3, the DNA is TGTGCCAGCAGCCCCTGGCCACGCGGTCAAATCGGGGAAAAACTGTTTTTT. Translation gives CASSPWPRGQIGEKLFF.

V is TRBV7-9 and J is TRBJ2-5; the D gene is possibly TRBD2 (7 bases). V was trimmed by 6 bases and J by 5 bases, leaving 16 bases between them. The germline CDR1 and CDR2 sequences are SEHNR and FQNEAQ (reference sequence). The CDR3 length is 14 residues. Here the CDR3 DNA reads TGTGCCAGCAGACCCCGCGGGGGCGCCGAGACCCAGTACTTC. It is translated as CASRPRGGAETQYF.

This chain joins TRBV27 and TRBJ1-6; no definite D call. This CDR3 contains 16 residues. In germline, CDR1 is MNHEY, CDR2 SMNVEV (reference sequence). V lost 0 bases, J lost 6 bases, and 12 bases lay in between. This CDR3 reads CASSLSSTSPNSPLHF. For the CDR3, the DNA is TGTGCCAGCAGTTTATCGTCGACAAGTCCTAATTCACCCCTCCACTTT.

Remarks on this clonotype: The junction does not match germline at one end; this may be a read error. The CDR3 DNA is TGCAACGTTCTTCCACTACCCAGCGGGGGCGGGAGCACAGATACGCAGTTTTTT. It translates to CNVLPLPSGGGSTDTQFF. The chain carries TRBV29-1 and TRBJ2-3; 8 positions agree with TRBD2. The CDR3 length is 18 residues. Looked up from germline, CDR1 is SQVTM and CDR2 is ANQGSEA.

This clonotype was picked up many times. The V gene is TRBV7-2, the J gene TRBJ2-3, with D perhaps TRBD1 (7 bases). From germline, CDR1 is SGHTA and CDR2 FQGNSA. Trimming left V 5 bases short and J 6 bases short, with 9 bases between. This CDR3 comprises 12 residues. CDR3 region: CASSAGGDTQYF. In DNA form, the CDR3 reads TGTGCCAGCAGCGCAGGGGGGGATACGCAGTATTTT.

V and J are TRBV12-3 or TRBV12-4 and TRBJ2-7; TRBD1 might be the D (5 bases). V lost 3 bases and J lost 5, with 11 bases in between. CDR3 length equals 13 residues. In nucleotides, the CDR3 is TGTGCCAGCAGTTTGGCCAGGGTCCACGAGCAGTACTTC. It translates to CASSLARVHEQYF.

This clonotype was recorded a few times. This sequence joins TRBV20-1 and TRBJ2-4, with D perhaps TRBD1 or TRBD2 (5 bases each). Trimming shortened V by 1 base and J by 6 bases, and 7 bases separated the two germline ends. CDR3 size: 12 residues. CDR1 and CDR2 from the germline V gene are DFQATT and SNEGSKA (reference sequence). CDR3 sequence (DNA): TGCAGTGCTAGAGGTGGGGGAAACATTCAGTACTTC. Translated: CSARGGGNIQYF.

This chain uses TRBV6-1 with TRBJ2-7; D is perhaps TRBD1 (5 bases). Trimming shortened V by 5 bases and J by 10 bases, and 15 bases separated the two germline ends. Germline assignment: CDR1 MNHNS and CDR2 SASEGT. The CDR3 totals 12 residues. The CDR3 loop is CASSRQQRVQYF. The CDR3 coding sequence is TGTGCCAGCAGTCGACAGCAACGGGTCCAGTACTTC.

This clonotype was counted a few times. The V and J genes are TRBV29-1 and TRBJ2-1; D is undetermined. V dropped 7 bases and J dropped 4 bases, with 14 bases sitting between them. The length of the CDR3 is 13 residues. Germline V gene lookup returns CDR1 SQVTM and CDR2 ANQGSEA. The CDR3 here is CSATTRLYNEQFF. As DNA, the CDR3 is TGCAGCGCCACTACCCGGTTATACAATGAGCAGTTCTTC.

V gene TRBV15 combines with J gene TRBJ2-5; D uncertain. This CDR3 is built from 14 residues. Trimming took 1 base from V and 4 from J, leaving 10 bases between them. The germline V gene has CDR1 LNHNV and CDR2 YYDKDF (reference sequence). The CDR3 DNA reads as TGTGCCACCAGCAGAGGTGGGGTGAGAGAGACCCAGTACTTC. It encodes CATSRGGVRETQYF.

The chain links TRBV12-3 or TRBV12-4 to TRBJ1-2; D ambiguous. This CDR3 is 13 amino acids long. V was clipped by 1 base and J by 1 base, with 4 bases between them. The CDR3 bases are TGTGCCAGCAGTTTAGGGGATAACTATGGCTACACCTTC. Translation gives CASSLGDNYGYTF.

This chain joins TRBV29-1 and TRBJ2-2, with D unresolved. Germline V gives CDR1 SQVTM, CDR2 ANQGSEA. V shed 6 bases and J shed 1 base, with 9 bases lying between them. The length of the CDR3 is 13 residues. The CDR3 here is CSVNEVNTGELFF. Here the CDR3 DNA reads TGCAGCGTCAACGAGGTGAACACCGGGGAGCTGTTTTTT.

The CDR3 DNA reads TGCGCCAGCAGCTTCACGGGAGAAGGAGAGACCCAGTACTTC. It translates to CASSFTGEGETQYF. The chain has TRBV5-1 and TRBJ2-5; the D gene is possibly TRBD2 (6 bases). The V end lost 2 bases, the J end lost 4 bases, and 12 bases lay between the germline ends. Germline loops: CDR1 SGHRS, CDR2 YFSETQ. The CDR3 is 14 amino acids.

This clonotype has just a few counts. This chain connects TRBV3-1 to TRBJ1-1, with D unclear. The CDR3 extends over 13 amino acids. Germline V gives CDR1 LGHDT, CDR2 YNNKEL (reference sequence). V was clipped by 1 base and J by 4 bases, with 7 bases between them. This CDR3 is CASSQAFGTEAFF. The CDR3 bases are TGTGCCAGCAGCCAAGCCTTCGGCACTGAAGCTTTCTTT.

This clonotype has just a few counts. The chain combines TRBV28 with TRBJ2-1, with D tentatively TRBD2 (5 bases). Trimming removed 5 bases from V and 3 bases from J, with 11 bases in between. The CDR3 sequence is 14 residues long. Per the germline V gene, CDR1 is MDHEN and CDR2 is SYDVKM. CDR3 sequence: CASSRGSIYNEQFF. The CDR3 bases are TGTGCCAGCAGTAGAGGGAGCATCTACAATGAGCAGTTCTTC.

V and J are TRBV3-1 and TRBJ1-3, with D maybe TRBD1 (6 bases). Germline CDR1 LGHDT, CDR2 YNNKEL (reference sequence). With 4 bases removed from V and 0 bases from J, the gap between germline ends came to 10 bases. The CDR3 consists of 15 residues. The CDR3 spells CASSRPDSSGNTIYF. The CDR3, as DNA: TGTGCCAGCAGCCGCCCGGACAGCTCTGGAAACACCATATATTTT.

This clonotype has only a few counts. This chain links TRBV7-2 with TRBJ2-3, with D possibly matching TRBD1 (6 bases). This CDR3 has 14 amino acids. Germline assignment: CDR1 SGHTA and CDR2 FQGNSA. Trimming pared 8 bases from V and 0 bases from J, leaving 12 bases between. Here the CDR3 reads CASGDGTSTDTQYF. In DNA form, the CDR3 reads TGTGCCAGCGGAGACGGGACAAGCACAGATACGCAGTATTTT.

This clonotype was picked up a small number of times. CDR3 sequence reads: CASSSPTRTGGYTGELFF. The DNA of the CDR3 is TGTGCCAGCAGTTCCCCGACTCGGACAGGGGGTTACACCGGGGAGCTGTTTTTT. This rearrangement joins TRBV28 to TRBJ2-2, with 10 bases matching TRBD1. Germline CDR1 MDHEN, CDR2 SYDVKM. V was clipped by 4 bases and J by 3 bases; unmatched bases: 11. The CDR3 contains 18 residues.

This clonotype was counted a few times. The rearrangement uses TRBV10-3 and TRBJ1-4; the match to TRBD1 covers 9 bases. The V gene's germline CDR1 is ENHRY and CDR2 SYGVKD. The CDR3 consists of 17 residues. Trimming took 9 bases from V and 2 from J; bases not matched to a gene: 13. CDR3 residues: CAMPGQGTVSTNEKLFF. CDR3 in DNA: TGTGCCATGCCGGGACAGGGAACGGTATCGACTAATGAAAAACTGTTTTTT.

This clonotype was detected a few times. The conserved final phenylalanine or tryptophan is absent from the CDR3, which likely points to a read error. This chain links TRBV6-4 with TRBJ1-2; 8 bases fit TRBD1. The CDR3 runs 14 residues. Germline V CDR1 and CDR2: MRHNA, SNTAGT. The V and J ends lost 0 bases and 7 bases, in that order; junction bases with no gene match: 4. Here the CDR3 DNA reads TGTGCCAGCAGTGACTCCGACAGGGGAGGTGGCTACACCCTC. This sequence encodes CASSDSDRGGGYTL.

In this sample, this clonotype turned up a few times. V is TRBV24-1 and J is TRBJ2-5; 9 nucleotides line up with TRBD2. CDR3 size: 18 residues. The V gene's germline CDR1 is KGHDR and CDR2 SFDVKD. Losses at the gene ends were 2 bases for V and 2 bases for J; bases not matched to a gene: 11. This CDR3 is CATSDSGGGDRPQETQYF. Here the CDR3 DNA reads TGTGCCACCAGTGATTCAGGCGGGGGGGACAGACCTCAAGAGACCCAGTACTTC.

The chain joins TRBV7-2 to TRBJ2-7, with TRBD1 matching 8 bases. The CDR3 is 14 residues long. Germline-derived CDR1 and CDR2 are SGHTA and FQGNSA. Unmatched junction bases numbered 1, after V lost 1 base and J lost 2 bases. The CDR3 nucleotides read TGTGCCAGCAGCTTAGGGGGACAGGCCTACGAGCAGTACTTC. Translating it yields CASSLGGQAYEQYF.

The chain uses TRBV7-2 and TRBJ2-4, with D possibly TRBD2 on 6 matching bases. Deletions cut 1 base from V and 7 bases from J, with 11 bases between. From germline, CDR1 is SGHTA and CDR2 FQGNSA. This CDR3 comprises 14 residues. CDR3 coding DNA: TGTGCCAGCAGCTTAGGGGTGGGAGGTAACATTCAGTACTTC. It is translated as CASSLGVGGNIQYF.